In this sample, the clone carrying this T cell receptor (beta chain) turned up once. This sample is drawn from a study of control samples from healthy donors and cancer patients. TCRdb's copy holds only in-frame clones and misses some; the assay was immunoSEQ multiplex PCR. Of tens of thousands of clones detected, 94% appear once; the ten largest clones hold 4.8%. Germline loops: CDR1 SGDLS, CDR2 YYNGEE. CDR3 length equals 13 residues. Trimming removed 0 bases at V and 5 bases at J, with 8 bases between. The sample comprised blood. The clonotype comes from a woman aged 18-29 years in good health. The V gene is TRBV9, the J gene TRBJ1-2; no firm D call. The CDR3 DNA reads as TGTGCCAGCAGCGTAGCTCAGAGTTATGGCTACACCTTC. Its protein product is CASSVAQSYGYTF.